Detailed here is one T cell receptor (beta chain). Germline CDR1 and CDR2: SGHTA and FQGNSA. After removal of 2 bases from V and 7 bases from J, the junction contained 2 bases not matched to a gene. The CDR3 covers 14 residues. The source of the sample is a study of blood T cell repertoires in COVID-19. Study-level information: The samples span acute and convalescent COVID-19 from the United States, Italy and Spain. T cells, B-cell-depleted T cells, or PBMCs supplied cDNA or gDNA.

Profiling relied on immunoSEQ multiplex PCR, and the TCRdb table lists in-frame clones only, not all of them. The table includes 70,000 or so clones, approximately 80% detected once. The sequenced sample was peripheral blood. The source is a man older than 75 with active or convalescent COVID-19. The chain has TRBV7-2 and TRBJ1-6, with 7 bases that match TRBD1. The CDR3 DNA sequence: TGTGCCAGCAGCTTAAGGGGGCTAAATTCACCCCTCCACTTT. Translation: CASSLRGLNSPLHF.